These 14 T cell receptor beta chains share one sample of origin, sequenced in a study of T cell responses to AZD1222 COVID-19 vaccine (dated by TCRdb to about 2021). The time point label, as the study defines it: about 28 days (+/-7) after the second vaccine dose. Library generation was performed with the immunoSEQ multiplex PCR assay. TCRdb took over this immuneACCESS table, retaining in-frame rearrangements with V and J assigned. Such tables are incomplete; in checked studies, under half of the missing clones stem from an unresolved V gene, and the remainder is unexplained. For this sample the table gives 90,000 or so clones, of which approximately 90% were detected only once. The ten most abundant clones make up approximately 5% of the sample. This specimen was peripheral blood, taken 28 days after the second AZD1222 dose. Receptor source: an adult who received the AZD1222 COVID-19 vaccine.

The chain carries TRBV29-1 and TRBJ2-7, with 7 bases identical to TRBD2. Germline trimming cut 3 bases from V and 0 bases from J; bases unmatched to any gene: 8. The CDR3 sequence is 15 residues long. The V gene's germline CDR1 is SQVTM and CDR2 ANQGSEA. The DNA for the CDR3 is TGCAGCGTTGAGGGAGGGGCCGGGGTCTCCTACGAGCAGTACTTC. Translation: CSVEGGAGVSYEQYF.

CDR3 sequence reads: CSVVNRGRNTEAFF. As DNA, the CDR3 is TGCAGCGTTGTAAATAGGGGGCGGAACACTGAAGCTTTCTTT. The gene calls are TRBV29-1 and TRBJ1-1, with 7 positions matching TRBD1. Losses at the gene ends were 4 bases for V and 1 base for J; bases not matched to a gene: 6. The CDR3 covers 14 residues. The germline V gene encodes CDR1 SQVTM and CDR2 ANQGSEA.

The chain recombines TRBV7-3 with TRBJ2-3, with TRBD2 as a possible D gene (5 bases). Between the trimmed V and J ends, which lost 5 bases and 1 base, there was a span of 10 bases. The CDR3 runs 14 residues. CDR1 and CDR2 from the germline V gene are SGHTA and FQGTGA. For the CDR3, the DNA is TGTGCCAGCAGCCTTACCGGGGGCACAGATACGCAGTATTTT. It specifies CASSLTGGTDTQYF.

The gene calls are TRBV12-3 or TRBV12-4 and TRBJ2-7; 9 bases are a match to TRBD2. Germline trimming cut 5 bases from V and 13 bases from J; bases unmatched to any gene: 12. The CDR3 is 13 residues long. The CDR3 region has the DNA TGTGCCAGCAGTATCGAGCGGGGGGTTGCGTGTTACTTC. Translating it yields CASSIERGVACYF.

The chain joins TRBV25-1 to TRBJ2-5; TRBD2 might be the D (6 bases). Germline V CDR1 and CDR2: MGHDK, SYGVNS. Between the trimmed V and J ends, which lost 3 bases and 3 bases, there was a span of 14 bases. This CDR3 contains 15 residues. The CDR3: CASSDNAGWKETQYF. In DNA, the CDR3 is TGTGCCAGCAGTGATAATGCGGGGTGGAAAGAGACCCAGTACTTC.

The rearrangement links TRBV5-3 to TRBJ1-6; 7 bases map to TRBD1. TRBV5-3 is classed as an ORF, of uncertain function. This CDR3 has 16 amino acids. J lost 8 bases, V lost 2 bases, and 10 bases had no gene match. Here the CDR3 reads CARSLRGRQGHSPLHF. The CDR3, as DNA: TGTGCCAGAAGCTTACGCGGCCGACAGGGACATTCACCCCTCCACTTT.

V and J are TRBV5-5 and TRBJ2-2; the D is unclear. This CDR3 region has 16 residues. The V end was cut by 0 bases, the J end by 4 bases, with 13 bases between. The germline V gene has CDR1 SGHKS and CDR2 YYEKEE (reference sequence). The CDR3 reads CASSLGWEVSTGELFF. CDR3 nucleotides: TGTGCCAGCAGCTTGGGATGGGAAGTGAGCACCGGGGAGCTGTTTTTT.

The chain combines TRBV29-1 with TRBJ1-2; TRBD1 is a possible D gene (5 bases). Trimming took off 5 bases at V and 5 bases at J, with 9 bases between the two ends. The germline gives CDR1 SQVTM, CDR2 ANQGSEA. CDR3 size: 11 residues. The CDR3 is CSVWGVYGYTF. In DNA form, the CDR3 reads TGCAGCGTTTGGGGGGTATATGGCTACACCTTC.

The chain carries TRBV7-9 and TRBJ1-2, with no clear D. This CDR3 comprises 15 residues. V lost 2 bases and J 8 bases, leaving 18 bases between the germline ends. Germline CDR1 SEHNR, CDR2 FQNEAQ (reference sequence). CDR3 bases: TGTGCCAGCAGCTTAATGAATAACAGCCCTGACGGCTACACCTTC. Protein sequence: CASSLMNNSPDGYTF.

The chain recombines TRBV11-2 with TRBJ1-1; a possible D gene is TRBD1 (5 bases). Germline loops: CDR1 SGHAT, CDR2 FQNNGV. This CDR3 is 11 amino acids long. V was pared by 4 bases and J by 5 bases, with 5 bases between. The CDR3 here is CASSWGTEAFF. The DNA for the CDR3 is TGTGCCAGCAGCTGGGGGACTGAAGCTTTCTTT.

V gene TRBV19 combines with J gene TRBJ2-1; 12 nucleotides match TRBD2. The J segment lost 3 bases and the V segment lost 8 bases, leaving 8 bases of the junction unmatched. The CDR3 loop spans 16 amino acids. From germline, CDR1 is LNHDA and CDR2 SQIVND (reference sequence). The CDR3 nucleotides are TGTGCCAGTCAGACTAGCGGGGGACCTTTCTACAATGAGCAGTTCTTC. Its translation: CASQTSGGPFYNEQFF.

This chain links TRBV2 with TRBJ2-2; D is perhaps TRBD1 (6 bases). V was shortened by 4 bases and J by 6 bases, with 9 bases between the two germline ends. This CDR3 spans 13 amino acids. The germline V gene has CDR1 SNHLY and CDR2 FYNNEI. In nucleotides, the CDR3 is TGTGCCAGCAGTGTCCCAGGGGCCGGGGAGCTGTTTTTT. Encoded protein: CASSVPGAGELFF.

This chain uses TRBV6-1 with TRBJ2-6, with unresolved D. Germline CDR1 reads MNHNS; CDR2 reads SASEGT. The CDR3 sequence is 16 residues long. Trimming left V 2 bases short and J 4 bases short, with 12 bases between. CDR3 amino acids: CASSELVGWGANVLTF. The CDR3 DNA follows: TGTGCCAGCAGTGAACTTGTTGGGTGGGGGGCCAACGTCCTGACTTTC.

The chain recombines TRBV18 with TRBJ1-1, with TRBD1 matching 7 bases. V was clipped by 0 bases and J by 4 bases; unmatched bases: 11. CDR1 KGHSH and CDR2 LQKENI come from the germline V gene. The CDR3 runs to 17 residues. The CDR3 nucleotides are TGTGCCAGCTCACCACCGGGACAGCCCAGCCAATTCACTGAAGCTTTCTTT. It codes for CASSPPGQPSQFTEAFF.